One sample yielded the 15 T cell receptor beta chains listed below, sequenced in a study of identical twins. TCRdb reprocessed the 5' RACE reads with MiXCR, giving one entry per CDR3 protein. The table shows roughly 1,500,000 distinct CDR3 sequences, with about 30% occurring only once. Sample: cord blood. Receptor source: a newborn girl in good health.

The rearrangement joins TRBV11-3 to TRBJ2-1; 10 nucleotides match TRBD2. CDR1 is SGHNT, CDR2 YENEEA, per germline. Trimming cost V 1 base and J 8 bases; bases outside gene matches: 5. CDR3 length: 15 amino acids. This CDR3 reads CASSLGASGRDEQFF. As DNA, the CDR3 is TGTGCCAGCAGCTTAGGGGCTAGCGGGAGAGATGAGCAGTTCTTC.

The chain combines TRBV20-1 with TRBJ2-7, with D possibly TRBD1 on 5 matching bases. There are 14 residues in the CDR3. V was shortened by 2 bases and J by 0 bases, with 11 bases between the two germline ends. Looked up from germline, CDR1 is DFQATT and CDR2 is SNEGSKA (reference sequence). Here the CDR3 DNA reads TGCAGTGCTAGATACAGGCTGTACTCCTACGAGCAGTACTTC. Translating gives CSARYRLYSYEQYF.

This clonotype was seen a few times. The chain links TRBV20-1 to TRBJ1-2; 7 bases are shared with TRBD1. Germline V gives CDR1 DFQATT, CDR2 SNEGSKA (reference sequence). CDR3 length: 14 amino acids. J gave up 4 bases and V 5 bases, and 10 bases lay outside the gene matches. CDR3 loop: CSAPSRQGAYGYTF. CDR3 nucleotide sequence: TGCAGTGCTCCGTCTCGACAGGGAGCCTATGGCTACACCTTC.

The V gene is TRBV3-1, the J gene TRBJ2-1; TRBD2 matches at 10 bases. CDR1 is LGHDT and CDR2 is YNNKEL in the germline V gene (reference sequence). The CDR3 loop spans 17 amino acids. V shed 1 base and J 4 bases; nucleotides not matched to a gene: 7. The CDR3 protein is CASSQGFTSGVYNEQFF. As DNA, the CDR3 is TGTGCCAGCAGCCAAGGCTTCACTAGCGGGGTGTACAATGAGCAGTTCTTC.

The chain is built from TRBV25-1 and TRBJ2-1; 9 bases line up with TRBD1. CDR1 is MGHDK and CDR2 is SYGVNS in the germline V gene. The V segment lost 3 bases and the J segment 5 bases; nucleotides outside the gene matches: 5. This CDR3 contains 15 residues. The CDR3 protein is CASSDYRGHDNEQFF. The CDR3 nucleotides are TGTGCCAGCAGTGACTACAGGGGGCATGACAATGAGCAGTTCTTC.

This chain uses TRBV2 with TRBJ2-7; TRBD1 agrees at 8 bases. Germline assignment: CDR1 SNHLY and CDR2 FYNNEI. V dropped 6 bases and J dropped 1; count of bases not matched to a gene: 5. CDR3 length: 14 residues. The CDR3, as DNA: TGTGCCAGCAGACTCGGACAGGGTTCCTACGAGCAGTACTTC. This codes for CASRLGQGSYEQYF.

In this sample, this clonotype turned up a few times. V gene TRBV20-1 combines with J gene TRBJ2-5; D is unclear. The CDR3 extends over 11 amino acids. Per germline, CDR1 DFQATT and CDR2 SNEGSKA (reference sequence). V was pared by 0 bases and J by 13 bases, with 12 bases between. The CDR3: CSARDLRQRYF. The CDR3 nucleotides read TGCAGTGCTAGAGATCTCCGGCAAAGGTACTTC.

V gene TRBV7-2 combines with J gene TRBJ2-6; D not certain. The germline V and J ends were trimmed by 7 bases and 0 bases, with 7 bases remaining between them. The length of the CDR3 is 14 residues. Per germline, CDR1 SGHTA and CDR2 FQGNSA. The CDR3 nucleotides are TGTGCCAGCATGATCAGCTCTGGGGCCAACGTCCTGACTTTC. Its translation is CASMISSGANVLTF.

The rearrangement links TRBV28 to TRBJ1-5, with 11 bases lining up with TRBD1. This CDR3 comprises 18 residues. Germline V gives CDR1 MDHEN, CDR2 SYDVKM. The V segment lost 6 bases and the J segment 4 bases; nucleotides outside the gene matches: 14. The chain's CDR3 is CASSILAPGTGGNQPQHF. Written as DNA, the CDR3 is TGTGCCAGCAGCATTTTGGCCCCCGGGACAGGGGGAAATCAGCCCCAGCATTTT.

The table lists this clonotype with a few counts. The chain employs TRBV7-2 and TRBJ1-2; a weak D match, TRBD1 (6 bases). The CDR3 is made up of 16 amino acids. V lost 0 bases to trimming and J lost 2 bases, with 13 bases between them. Germline V gives CDR1 SGHTA, CDR2 FQGNSA. The CDR3 nucleotides read TGTGCCAGCAGCTTAGCGGGGGGGCGCAAGAACTATGGCTACACCTTC. Translation gives CASSLAGGRKNYGYTF. The variable domain in full, with the rest retrieved from reference TRBV7-2 and TRBJ1-2, is GAGVSQSPSNKVTEKGKDVELRCDPISGHTALYWYRQSLGQGLEFLIYFQGNSAPDKSGLPSDRFSAERTGGSVSTLTIQRTQQEDSAVYLCASSLAGGRKNYGYTFGSGTRLTVV.

This clonotype was found a few times. The chain links TRBV5-1 to TRBJ1-2; D is undetermined. Germline V CDR1 and CDR2: SGHRS, YFSETQ. Trimming shortened V by 4 bases and J by 0 bases, and 13 bases separated the two germline ends. The CDR3 is made up of 15 amino acids. The CDR3 loop is CASSQTPVANYGYTF. CDR3 in DNA: TGCGCCAGCAGCCAGACCCCGGTAGCTAACTATGGCTACACCTTC.

This clonotype turned up a few times. The CDR3 protein is CASSQKDQSYEQYF. The CDR3 DNA reads TGTGCCAGCAGCCAGAAGGACCAGTCCTACGAGCAGTACTTC. The chain recombines TRBV4-2 with TRBJ2-7; D not certain. The CDR3 is 14 residues long. In germline, CDR1 is LGHNA, CDR2 YNFKEQ. Deletions cut 3 bases from V and 1 base from J, with 10 bases between.

The V gene is TRBV20-1, the J gene TRBJ1-2, with D possibly matching TRBD1 (6 bases). Deletions cut 0 bases from V and 2 bases from J, with 13 bases between. Germline loops: CDR1 DFQATT, CDR2 SNEGSKA (reference sequence). The CDR3 contains 15 residues. The CDR3 DNA reads as TGCAGTGCTAGAGATGTCGGGCAGGGGAACTATGGCTACACCTTC. Translation: CSARDVGQGNYGYTF.

This sequence joins TRBV6-6 and TRBJ2-3; no firm D call. Germline V lookup: CDR1 MNHNY, CDR2 SVGAGI (reference sequence). The CDR3 consists of 14 residues. The V end was cut by 2 bases, the J end by 2 bases, with 8 bases between. The CDR3, as DNA: TGTGCCAGCAGTTACCCCCAGTACACAGATACGCAGTATTTT. It codes for CASSYPQYTDTQYF.

The V and J genes are TRBV5-6 and TRBJ2-3, with a weak D call TRBD2 (5 bases). This CDR3 has 18 amino acids. CDR1 is SGHDT and CDR2 is YYEEEE in the germline V gene. Trimming left V 0 bases short and J 0 bases short, with 17 bases between. CDR3 sequence reads: CASSLGGMWRWSTDTQYF. The CDR3 DNA follows: TGTGCCAGCAGCTTGGGGGGTATGTGGAGGTGGAGCACAGATACGCAGTATTTT.